A selection of T cell receptor beta chains follows, all from one sample in a study of T cells expressing NK-cell markers. One entry per CDR3 protein, without DNA, is what TCRdb gives after re-calling the 5' RACE reads. Its table records some 150,000 distinct CDR3 sequences. Sequencing input: blood T cells: a sorted CD56 or NKG2C T cell subset, CD4+ or CD8+ T cells, or bulk PBMC T cells (not recorded which). The receptor set was obtained from a man between 18 and 29 years old in good health. Both conserved end residues are part of each CDR3. Fields, in order: clone size, J gene, V gene, CDR3 protein. A row's size may be missing; if present it is once, few, many or a size class.

size: .
J: TRBJ2-7
V: TRBV6-1
CDR3: CASSEFSGRMTYEQYF

size: .
J: TRBJ1-5
V: TRBV27
CDR3: CASSPTGGRNAQHF

size: .
J: TRBJ2-2
V: TRBV14
CDR3: CASSHSQVELLGELFF

size: .
J: TRBJ2-2
V: TRBV7-6
CDR3: CASSASSGQHVGELFF

size: .
J: TRBJ2-1
V: TRBV5-1
CDR3: CASSFELINNEQFF

size: .
J: TRBJ1-5
V: TRBV5-1
CDR3: CASSPTGGNQPQHF

size: .
J: TRBJ2-1
V: TRBV15
CDR3: CATSLTRDQGPYNEQFF

size: .
J: TRBJ2-1
V: TRBV20-1
CDR3: CSARERSYNEQFF

size: .
J: TRBJ2-2
V: TRBV12-3/TRBV12-4
CDR3: CASSLWPPLGRDTGELFF

size: .
J: TRBJ1-1
V: TRBV5-5
CDR3: CASSLVRGTDTEAFF

size: .
J: TRBJ2-5
V: TRBV12-3/TRBV12-4
CDR3: CASSFQGEETQYF

size: .
J: TRBJ2-1
V: TRBV18
CDR3: CASSPAWGERAEQFF

size: .
J: TRBJ2-3
V: TRBV5-1
CDR3: CASSPNPFERTDTQYF

size: .
J: TRBJ2-1
V: TRBV7-9
CDR3: CASSLKGGPPNEQFF

size: .
J: TRBJ1-2
V: TRBV6-2/TRBV6-3
CDR3: CASRTSNANYGYTF

size: .
J: TRBJ2-1
V: TRBV7-9
CDR3: CASSAPLANEQFF

size: .
J: TRBJ1-1
V: TRBV7-8
CDR3: CASSLAAGGNTEAFF

size: .
J: TRBJ2-3
V: TRBV5-6
CDR3: CASSLGDYYTDTQYF

size: .
J: TRBJ2-1
V: TRBV29-1
CDR3: CSVYGGSILNEQFF

size: .
J: TRBJ2-7
V: TRBV9
CDR3: CASSVDSRWDEQYF

size: .
J: TRBJ2-2
V: TRBV11-2
CDR3: CASSLGPPATGELFF

size: .
J: TRBJ1-2
V: TRBV20-1
CDR3: CSARVWATDYGYTF

size: .
J: TRBJ1-1
V: TRBV4-2
CDR3: CASSQAGGITEAFF

size: .
J: TRBJ2-7
V: TRBV27
CDR3: CASSPFSGSYEQYF

size: .
J: TRBJ2-1
V: TRBV20-1
CDR3: CSARDLAGDHNEQFF

size: medium-sized
J: TRBJ2-3
V: TRBV19
CDR3: CASRNLAGGWTDTQYF

size: .
J: TRBJ2-7
V: TRBV20-1
CDR3: CSAREIGLEQYF

size: .
J: TRBJ2-5
V: TRBV29-1
CDR3: CSVTGKETQYF

size: .
J: TRBJ2-1
V: TRBV19
CDR3: CASSISGYNEQFF

size: .
J: TRBJ2-1
V: TRBV5-1
CDR3: CASSSSGGYNEQFF

size: .
J: TRBJ2-2
V: TRBV29-1
CDR3: CSVPDRRHGELFF

size: .
J: TRBJ2-3
V: TRBV30
CDR3: CAWNDGGRRDTQYF

size: .
J: TRBJ2-3
V: TRBV23-1
CDR3: CASSHPRDTSTDTQYF

size: .
J: TRBJ2-2
V: TRBV6-2/TRBV6-3
CDR3: CASSYTENREANTGELFF

size: .
J: TRBJ1-6
V: TRBV12-3/TRBV12-4
CDR3: CASSLSSSPLHF

size: .
J: TRBJ1-3
V: TRBV6-5
CDR3: CASTSGRDTIYF

size: .
J: TRBJ2-3
V: TRBV10-2
CDR3: CASGGDSTDTQYF

size: .
J: TRBJ2-1
V: TRBV6-2/TRBV6-3
CDR3: CASSYSIFSGYNEQFF

size: .
J: TRBJ1-4
V: TRBV29-1
CDR3: CSVLRDRGEKLFF

size: .
J: TRBJ2-2
V: TRBV5-6
CDR3: CASSPDPSLITNTGELFF

size: .
J: TRBJ2-1
V: TRBV2
CDR3: CASRASSGRVDEQFF

size: .
J: TRBJ2-7
V: TRBV20-1
CDR3: CSADGGPGTYEQYF

size: .
J: TRBJ2-1
V: TRBV12-3/TRBV12-4
CDR3: CASSHPIGAGDSYNEQFF

size: .
J: TRBJ2-3
V: TRBV11-3
CDR3: CASSQSFTDTQYF

size: .
J: TRBJ1-1
V: TRBV30
CDR3: CAWSTTEPEAFF

size: .
J: TRBJ2-1
V: TRBV7-7
CDR3: CASSPGQAEVKFF

size: .
J: TRBJ2-2
V: TRBV24-1
CDR3: CATSWSTGELFF

size: .
J: TRBJ2-1
V: TRBV11-2
CDR3: CASSHTPGQGNEQFF

size: .
J: TRBJ1-6
V: TRBV20-1
CDR3: CSARNRDRVNYNSPLHF

size: .
J: TRBJ2-1
V: TRBV6-5
CDR3: CASSYSNAPTDEQFF